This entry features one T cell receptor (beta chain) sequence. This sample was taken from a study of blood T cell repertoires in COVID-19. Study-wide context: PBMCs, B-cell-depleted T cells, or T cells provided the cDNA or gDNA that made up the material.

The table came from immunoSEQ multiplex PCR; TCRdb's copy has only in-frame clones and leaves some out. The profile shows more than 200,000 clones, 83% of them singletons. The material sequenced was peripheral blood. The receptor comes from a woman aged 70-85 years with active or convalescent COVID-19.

The CDR3 nucleotides read TGTGCCAGCAAAACGCGGGGATCCTACAATGAGCAGTTCTTC. This sequence encodes CASKTRGSYNEQFF. This chain joins TRBV6-5 and TRBJ2-1, with D possibly being TRBD2 (6 bases). The CDR3 spans 14 residues. V lost 7 bases and J lost 1, with 11 bases in between. The germline CDR1 and CDR2 sequences are MNHEY and SVGAGI.